This TCR beta chain was captured in a study of cytomegalovirus exposure and HLA in healthy donors (dated by TCRdb to about 2017). Some background on the complete study: An earlier analysis of 587 of the donors reported approximately 300 Gb of sequence data and approximately 120 million unique TCR beta sequences obtained from some 200 million T cells. In the later analysis, no new phenotypic data were used to find candidate immune exposures; instead, reliance was placed on TCR beta sequences and their occurrence across donors. Among 398 genotyped donors of the cohort, an average of around 240,000 unique TCR beta nucleotide sequences were sequenced per donor, around 18% of them non-productive. The study aimed to test whether signatures of past pathogen exposure could be identified by cataloging public T cell receptors. Donor age, sex, ethnicity and CMV serostatus were compiled together with the repertoire data. All discovery cohort repertoires had been generated using a single sequencing platform. Roughly 300 gigabases of sequencing data and roughly 81 million unique TCR sequences made up an early release that covered fewer than 650 HLA-typed donors. Besides the first cohort of under 700 subjects, a separate validation cohort made up of over a hundred different subjects was used. A later genetic analysis took genome-wide SNP genotypes for about three fifths of the 666 donors and used that subset as a discovery cohort. The study profiled the T cell repertoires of under 700 subjects by immunosequencing and related them to cytomegalovirus serostatus. Typing coverage varied by locus: roughly 620-630 donors for A, B, C, DRB1 and DQB1; some 520 for DQA1; more than 600 for DPA1; around 450 for DPB1. To predict cytomegalovirus infection status, the study combined high-throughput TCR immunosequencing, statistical association of individual TCRs with disease status, and machine learning. Because of strong linkage in the cohort, five DR-DQ haplotypes were treated as single units for association and clustering. In an earlier analysis of about 590 of the donors, high-throughput TCR beta sequencing was used to judge whether each TCR beta V gene segment behaved as functional or pseudogenic. The genetic ancestry cluster associated with self-reported Caucasian donors included 80% to 90% of the 398 genotyped donors. HLA typing included class I and class II loci at four-digit resolution. A later analysis re-analyzed previously published TCR beta repertoires from approximately 700 donors and added high-resolution HLA genotyping to study TCR occurrence patterns. Overall results and qualifications from the work: A later analysis found that HLA-associated TCR beta chains were more clonally expanded and had lower generation probabilities than equally common non-associated chains. A further reported finding was that TCR beta sequences accurately predicted the HLA-A and HLA-B alleles for most subjects in the first cohort. The study listed 164 TCR beta chains as associated with cytomegalovirus. Immune exposure information for the cohort was limited to CMV serostatus. Sequencing depth was assumed to be roughly uniform across donors in the presence/absence analyses, though that assumption may not hold. Because the 87-base-pair reads could not distinguish some IMGT-functional V segments, including TRBV6-2 and TRBV6-3, those segments were excluded. Three of the identified cytomegalovirus-associated TCR beta chains were confirmed in vitro to be specific for cytomegalovirus antigens. In an earlier analysis of 587 of the donors, most TCR beta V segments were observed in productive rearrangements about 87% or about 30% of the time, broadly matching IMGT annotations. According to a later analysis, most CMV-associated TCR beta chains appeared to be HLA-restricted, and the HLA associations seemed to be driven largely by CMV exposure. About 17 rarely observed V segments, including chromosome 9 orphons, were excluded from the earlier analysis of several hundred of the donors because counts were too low. A later genetic analysis associated a missense DCLRE1C variant with V-gene and J-gene trimming of TCR beta chains, and an independent cohort replicated the association. The classifier was reported to diagnose cytomegalovirus status with high specificity and sensitivity in both the original cohort and the validation cohort. Only TCR beta chains were sequenced in this cohort, and the absence of alpha or paired-chain data limited detectable features. While some public TCRs were present in many individuals, most TCR sequences turned up only very rarely across donors. A cluster of highly shared sequence variants was judged likely to represent a technical artifact of the sequencing pipeline. Linkage disequilibrium might explain the correlated functional status among segregating V segments, but an unknown experimental factor could not be excluded. Because HLA typing was missing for some donors at each locus, association tests included only the typed subset. In a later analysis, 15,000 to 20,000 TCR beta sequences were associated with specific HLA alleles at a false discovery rate of 0.05. Compared with the roughly 720-donor mean, donors in an Asian-associated ancestry cluster had fewer N-insertions in productive TCRs, according to a later genetic analysis. A later analysis found that TCR association rates varied across HLA loci, with DRB1 alleles showing the most associated TCRs and HLA-C alleles the fewest. It was suggested by the authors that the approach could potentially be generalized to other disease states and immunological phenotypes. A later analysis reported that several top co-occurrence clusters appeared linked to parvovirus B19, influenza, CMV and Epstein-Barr virus. Assigning TCR associations to individual alleles was difficult when HLA alleles, especially DR and DQ, strongly co-occurred.

This clone was found a few times. It lacks a known antigen. No qualities accompany the bases; no much larger clone lies one base away. V and J are trimmed by 10 bases and 4 bases, and the gene matches miss 4 bases of the junction. The CDR3, from cysteine to phenylalanine, totals 14 residues. The sequence is cut down to CDR3 DNA, 42 bases in frame from base 1. As encoded in the germline V gene, CDR1 is ENHRY while CDR2 is SYGVKD. Library preparation was by the immunoSEQ multiplex PCR assay. For the multiplex PCR, a mixture combining 60 forward primers for TCR Vbeta segments and 13 reverse primers for TCR Jbeta segments was used. The CDR3 region of rearranged TCR beta genes was amplified from genomic DNA with a multiplex PCR assay. The Illumina HiSeq System was used to sequence the amplified TCR beta libraries as 87-base-pair reads. Per the original workflow: A later analysis tallied around 87 million unique TCR beta chains across the 610 or so repertoires, and approximately 12 million of those chains were shared by two or more donors. Raw reads were error-corrected and collapsed into unique sequences with a nearest-neighbor algorithm that merged closely related sequences to remove PCR and sequencing errors. V, D and J gene segments were assigned by aligning CDR3 sequences to IMGT reference sequences. For a sequence to be retained, at least a six-nucleotide match to both a V gene segment and a J gene segment was required. Rearrangements were called productive when the CDR3 lacked stop codons and stayed in frame with V and J; all others were non-productive. CDR3 was defined by IMGT convention, running from the second conserved V-encoded cysteine to the conserved J-encoded phenylalanine. The earlier analysis of a few hundred of the donors excluded any sequence lacking an unambiguous match to a single V gene segment. An earlier analysis of 587 of the donors classified V segments as functional when productive rearrangements were above 56.7% and as segregating when the standard deviation between donors was above 5%. A statistical classification framework was built for diagnosing cytomegalovirus status from the catalog of TCR beta chain sequences. V and J gene assignment, in a later analysis, came from comparing TCR nucleotide sequences with IMGT/GENE-DB human TR gene sequences. Using the TCRdist pipeline, a later analysis assigned CDR3 sequences along with most-parsimonious VDJ recombination scenarios. In a later analysis, each TCR beta chain was defined by its CDR3 amino acid sequence together with its V-gene family, and reads lacking a unique V-gene family were excluded. To address suspected cross-contamination and a sequencing artifact, a later analysis removed over 500 highly shared, low-generation-probability nucleotide sequences. A later analysis calculated a clonal expansion index for each public chain from normalized within-repertoire ranks of inferred template counts. In a later analysis, generation probabilities were computed using a VDJ recombination model fitted to out-of-frame rearrangements, and the results were checked against IGoR. In a later analysis, hypergeometric tests were used to score TCR-TCR, TCR-HLA and TCR-CMV co-occurrence, with a repertoire-size bias correction applied to TCR pairs. In a later analysis, false discovery rates were estimated by permuting HLA or CMV assignments 20 times. In a later analysis, co-occurring TCRs were grouped using DBSCAN, and TCRdist sequence similarity was added for clustering within HLA-allele-positive subsets. Repertoires with fewer than 30,000 or more than 120,000 public chains were left out of co-occurrence clustering, as were about 5 repertoires with anomalous nucleotide sharing. TCRdb obtained this table from immuneACCESS and retained in-frame rearrangements with V and J assigned. These tables miss some clones; where compared with another copy, unresolved V genes account for less than half of the shortfall, and the remainder is unexplained. The V and J calls and the clone size are those of that table, but D and trimming were determined from the DNA. The sample has roughly 190,000 clones on record, about three quarters of them singletons. 0.9% to 1.2% of the sample lies in the top ten.

The cohort was made up of about 670 healthy bone marrow donors. At the time of sampling, every cohort member was nominally healthy, though immune exposures that went unrecorded were likely present. The donor was CMV seronegative and was included in the group of approximately 350 seronegative cohort members. A peripheral blood sample was provided by each donor, and peripheral blood mononuclear cells were used for TCR beta sequencing. The Qiagen DNeasy Blood Extraction Kit was used to extract genomic DNA from the blood cell samples. The origin of this receptor is a woman aged 40 to 50 in good health and CMV-seronegative. Sequencing was done on a sample of PBMCs. The rearranged segments are TRBV10-3 and TRBJ2-6, with TRBD1 identical over 10 junction bases. The encoded CDR3 is CASGTGDGANVLTF. Here is the DNA: TGTGCCAGCGGGACAGGGGACGGGGCCAACGTCCTGACTTTC.